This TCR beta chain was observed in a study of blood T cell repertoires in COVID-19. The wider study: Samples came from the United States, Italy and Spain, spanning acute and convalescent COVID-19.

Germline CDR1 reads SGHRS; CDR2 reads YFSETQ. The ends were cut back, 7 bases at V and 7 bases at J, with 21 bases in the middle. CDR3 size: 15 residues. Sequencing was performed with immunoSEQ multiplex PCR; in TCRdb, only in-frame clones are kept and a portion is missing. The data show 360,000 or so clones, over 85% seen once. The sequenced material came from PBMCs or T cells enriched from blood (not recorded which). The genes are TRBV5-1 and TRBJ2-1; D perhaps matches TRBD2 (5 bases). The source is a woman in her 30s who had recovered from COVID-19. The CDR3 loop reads CASAPRGPSRNEQFF. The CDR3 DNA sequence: TGCGCCAGCGCCCCCCGAGGGCCCTCACGGAATGAGCAGTTCTTC. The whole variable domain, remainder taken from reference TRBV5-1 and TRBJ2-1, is KAGVTQTPRYLIKTRGQQVTLSCSPISGHRSVSWYQQTPGQGLQFLFEYFSETQRNKGNFPGRFSGRQFSNSRSEMNVSTLELGDSALYLCASAPRGPSRNEQFFGPGTRLTVL.